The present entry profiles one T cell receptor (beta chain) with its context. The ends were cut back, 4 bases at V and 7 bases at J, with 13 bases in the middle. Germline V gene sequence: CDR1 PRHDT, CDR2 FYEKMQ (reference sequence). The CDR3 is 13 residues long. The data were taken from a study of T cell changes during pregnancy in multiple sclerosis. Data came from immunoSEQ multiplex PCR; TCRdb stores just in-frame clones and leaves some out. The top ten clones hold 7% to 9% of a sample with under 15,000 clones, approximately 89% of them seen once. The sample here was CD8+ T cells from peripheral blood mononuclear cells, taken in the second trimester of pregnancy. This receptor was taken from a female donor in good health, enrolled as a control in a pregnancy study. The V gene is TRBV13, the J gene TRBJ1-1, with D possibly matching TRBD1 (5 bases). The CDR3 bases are TGTGCCAGCAGCTATCAAGGACAACGTGAAGCTTTCTTT. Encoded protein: CASSYQGQREAFF.